This T cell receptor (beta chain) was retrieved from a study of beta chain features in type 1 diabetes. Study-wide background: Age and gender were similar between patients and healthy donors, as were cell yields.

One heparinised blood draw averaging around 100 mL was given by each donor. With regard to this clone: Its antigen is unidentified.

This CDR3 contains 16 residues. V lost 0 bases and J lost 7, with 17 bases in between. Germline V gene data show CDR1 as SGHRS and CDR2 as YFSETQ. Points from the study as a whole: A moderate, significant TCRB CDR3 shortening appeared in type 1 diabetes across four CD4+ subsets.

The sequenced template was cDNA made from the entire isolated RNA. Here immunoSEQ multiplex PCR was the method, and the copy in TCRdb shows in-frame clones only, minus some. Of some 270,000 clones in the sample, 12% to 15% are singletons; the top ten hold around 0.026%. V is TRBV5-1 and J is TRBJ2-1; TRBD2 might be the D (6 bases). Sequenced sample: naive CD4+ T cells from blood. This TCR derives from a woman in her forties in good health. CDR3 sequence reads: CASSLAGGVLLNEQFF. The CDR3 DNA reads as TGCGCCAGCAGCTTGGCCGGCGGGGTCTTGCTTAATGAGCAGTTCTTC.